Sequencing of this T cell receptor beta chain was carried out in a study of blood T cell repertoires in COVID-19. On the study more broadly: The cDNA or gDNA used as material had been derived from T cells, B-cell-depleted T cells, or PBMCs.

Measured with immunoSEQ multiplex PCR; TCRdb has only the in-frame clones, and not every one. The repertoire holds around 250,000 clones, with roughly 80% as singletons. Germline loops: CDR1 MDHEN, CDR2 SYDVKM. The CDR3 consists of 16 residues. The J segment lost 3 bases and the V segment lost 5 bases, leaving 11 bases of the junction unmatched. The sample was peripheral blood. The origin of this receptor is a woman aged 18-35 years with acute or convalescent COVID-19. The chain has TRBV28 and TRBJ2-3; 7 bases map to TRBD1. The DNA of the CDR3 is TGTGCCAGCAGTGGTTTTGGGACAGTAATTACAGATACGCAGTATTTT. This sequence encodes CASSGFGTVITDTQYF.